Listed here are 17 T cell receptor beta chains from one sample, sequenced in a study of T cell responses to AZD1222 COVID-19 vaccine. Repertoires were generated with immunoSEQ multiplex PCR, while TCRdb's copy carries only in-frame clones and drops some. The sample yields 85,000 to 130,000 clones, around 91% seen once. Sequences were derived from peripheral blood, sampled 28 days after the second AZD1222 dose. These receptor sequences come from an adult who received the AZD1222 COVID-19 vaccine.

The chain combines TRBV6-5 with TRBJ2-5; D is tentatively TRBD1 or TRBD2 (5 bases each). V lost 2 bases and J 5 bases, leaving 15 bases between the germline ends. Germline V gene data show CDR1 as MNHEY and CDR2 as SVGAGI. The CDR3 has 15 amino acids. CDR3 sequence reads: CASSYGPGDGETQYF. In DNA, the CDR3 is TGTGCCAGCAGTTACGGACCCGGGGACGGCGAGACCCAGTACTTC.

This clone is a singleton in its sample. The V and J genes are TRBV3-1 (or the pseudogene TRBV3-2) and TRBJ2-2, with D possibly TRBD1 on 5 matching bases. The CDR3 spans 14 residues. In germline, CDR1 is LGHDT, CDR2 YNNKEL (reference sequence). The V and J ends lost 4 bases and 6 bases respectively, with 12 bases between them. The CDR3 DNA reads TGTGCCAGCAGCCCCCAGGGCGTTCCCGGGGAGCTGTTTTTT. Translation gives CASSPQGVPGELFF.

This chain connects TRBV6-5 to TRBJ2-1; possibly TRBD2 for D (6 bases). Deletions cut 7 bases from V and 2 bases from J, with 9 bases between. Germline loops: CDR1 MNHEY, CDR2 SVGAGI. The CDR3 totals 13 residues. CDR3 nucleotides: TGTGCCAGCATTGGGGGGACCTACAATGAGCAGTTCTTC. Translating gives CASIGGTYNEQFF.

The rearrangement uses TRBV6-2 or TRBV6-3 and TRBJ1-2; tentatively, D is TRBD1 (5 bases). This CDR3 contains 12 residues. Trimming left V 6 bases short and J 6 bases short, with 11 bases between. Germline V gene lookup returns CDR1 MNHEY and CDR2 SVGEGT. CDR3 sequence: CASSPTVNGYTF. CDR3 DNA sequence: TGTGCCAGCAGCCCGACAGTGAATGGCTACACCTTC.

The genes are TRBV30 and TRBJ2-5; D unclear. This CDR3 region has 13 residues. The V end was cut by 0 bases, the J end by 5 bases, with 10 bases between. Germline loops: CDR1 GTSNPN, CDR2 SVGIG (reference sequence). CDR3 region: CAWSVLLGETQYF. CDR3 bases: TGTGCCTGGAGTGTACTGTTGGGGGAGACCCAGTACTTC. The whole variable domain, filled in from reference TRBV30 and TRBJ2-5, reads SQTIHQWPATLVQPVGSPLSLECTVEGTSNPNLYWYRQAAGRGLQLLFYSVGIGQISSEVPQNLSASRPQDRQFILSSKKLLLSDSGFYLCAWSVLLGETQYFGPGTRLLVL.

The gene calls are TRBV4-3 and TRBJ2-3; 10 nucleotides align to TRBD2. The junction had 11 bases not matched to a gene; V was cut back by 1 base and J by 4 bases. CDR1 and CDR2 (germline): LGHNA, YSLEER. This CDR3 has 18 residues. CDR3 sequence (DNA): TGCGCCAGCAGCCAAGGGTTCGATCTAGCGGGAGACCCAGATACGCAGTATTTT. Translating gives CASSQGFDLAGDPDTQYF.

The chain employs TRBV6-5 and TRBJ1-1; 9 nucleotides line up with TRBD1. CDR3 length: 14 amino acids. Germline V gives CDR1 MNHEY, CDR2 SVGAGI. The ends lost 5 bases at V and 5 bases at J; junction bases unmatched: 6. CDR3 coding DNA: TGTGCCAGCAGTCGCATGGGACAGGGAACTGAAGCTTTCTTT. This gives the protein CASSRMGQGTEAFF.

The V gene is TRBV6-5, the J gene TRBJ2-5; 9 nucleotides agree with TRBD1. Unmatched junction bases numbered 14, after V lost 8 bases and J lost 7 bases. This CDR3 region has 15 residues. Germline values: CDR1 MNHEY, CDR2 SVGAGI. In nucleotides, the CDR3 is TGTGCCAGCCGGGGGGTCGGACAGGGGATTGGGACCCAGTACTTC. Residues: CASRGVGQGIGTQYF.

The chain combines TRBV25-1 with TRBJ2-2; either TRBD1 or TRBD2 may supply D (5 bases each). The CDR3 runs 15 residues. Trimming removed 8 bases from V and 3 bases from J, with 16 bases in between. Per the germline V gene, CDR1 is MGHDK and CDR2 is SYGVNS. The DNA of the CDR3 is TGTGCCAGCGGCCCTTTGAGGGGTGACACCGGGGAGCTGTTTTTT. It is translated as CASGPLRGDTGELFF.

This chain joins TRBV7-6 and TRBJ2-6; D remains ambiguous. The CDR3 consists of 18 residues. Per the germline V gene, CDR1 is SGHVS and CDR2 is FNYEAQ. Trimming pared 2 bases from V and 0 bases from J, leaving 14 bases between. CDR3 DNA sequence: TGTGCCAGCAGCTTATTGGTCCCCGCCCCCTCTGGGGCCAACGTCCTGACTTTC. The encoded protein is CASSLLVPAPSGANVLTF.

CDR3: CASSSSPDTGELFF. CDR3 nucleotide sequence: TGTGCCAGCAGCTCAAGCCCGGACACCGGGGAGCTGTTTTTT. The chain uses TRBV7-3 and TRBJ2-2; D gene unclear. The germline V gene has CDR1 SGHTA and CDR2 FQGTGA. The germline V and J ends were trimmed by 4 bases and 3 bases, with 9 bases remaining between them. CDR3 size: 14 residues.

The rearrangement joins TRBV5-1 to TRBJ1-2; 11 bases are shared with TRBD1. Trimming at V came to 4 bases and at J to 2 bases, leaving 4 bases not matched to a gene. CDR3 size: 15 residues. Germline CDR1 is SGHRS and CDR2 is YFSETQ. The CDR3 sequence is CASSTGTGGNYGYTF. CDR3 nucleotide sequence: TGCGCCAGCAGCACGGGGACAGGGGGGAACTATGGCTACACCTTC.

This chain links TRBV27 with TRBJ2-5; tentative D call: TRBD2 (6 bases). The germline V gene has CDR1 MNHEY and CDR2 SMNVEV (reference sequence). This CDR3 comprises 16 residues. With 5 bases removed from V and 5 bases from J, the gap between germline ends came to 21 bases. The CDR3 nucleotides are TGTGCCAGCAGTCCCCGACTAGTAGACGGCCAGGAGACCCAGTACTTC. Residues: CASSPRLVDGQETQYF.

This clone was counted a few times. The chain recombines TRBV27 with TRBJ1-3; D possibly corresponds to TRBD1 (5 bases). V lost 4 bases and J 1 base, leaving 8 bases between the germline ends. The CDR3 has 14 amino acids. Germline CDR1 MNHEY, CDR2 SMNVEV (reference sequence). DNA of the CDR3: TGTGCCAGCAGTTCTGCAGGGTCTGGAAACACCATATATTTT. Amino acid sequence: CASSSAGSGNTIYF.

The genes are TRBV27 and TRBJ1-4, with D possibly TRBD1 on 6 matching bases. CDR3 size: 15 residues. V lost 4 bases and J lost 4, with 13 bases in between. CDR1 is MNHEY and CDR2 is SMNVEV in the germline V gene (reference sequence). The CDR3 reads CASSSAGANNEKLFF. CDR3 nucleotides: TGTGCCAGCAGTTCGGCAGGGGCGAATAATGAAAAACTGTTTTTT.

The rearrangement joins TRBV28 to TRBJ2-5; tentatively, D is TRBD1 (5 bases). The CDR3 runs to 14 residues. Germline assignment: CDR1 MDHEN and CDR2 SYDVKM. Trimming cost V 5 bases and J 1 base, with 11 bases left between them. The CDR3 reads CASSPPRGQETQYF. The CDR3 DNA reads TGTGCCAGCAGTCCCCCAAGGGGCCAAGAGACCCAGTACTTC.

This clone was seen a handful of times. The V and J genes are TRBV4-3 and TRBJ2-6; the D call may be TRBD1 or TRBD2 (6 bases each). Germline V gene data show CDR1 as LGHNA and CDR2 as YSLEER. The CDR3 totals 17 residues. Trimming removed 2 bases at V and 0 bases at J, with 11 bases between. CDR3 sequence (DNA): TGCGCCAGCAGCCAAAAAGAGGGGGGCTCTGGGGCCAACGTCCTGACTTTC. Translation gives CASSQKEGGSGANVLTF.